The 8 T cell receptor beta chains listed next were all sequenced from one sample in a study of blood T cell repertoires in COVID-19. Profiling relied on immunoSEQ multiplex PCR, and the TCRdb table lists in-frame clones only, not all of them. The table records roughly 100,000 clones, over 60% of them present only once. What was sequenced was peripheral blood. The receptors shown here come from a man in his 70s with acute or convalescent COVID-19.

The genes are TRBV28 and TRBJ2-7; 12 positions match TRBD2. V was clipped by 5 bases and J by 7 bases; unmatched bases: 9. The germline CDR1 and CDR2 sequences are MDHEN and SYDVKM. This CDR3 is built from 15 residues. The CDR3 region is CASSPPGLAGWEQYF. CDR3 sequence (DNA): TGTGCCAGCAGTCCACCGGGACTAGCGGGTTGGGAGCAGTACTTC.

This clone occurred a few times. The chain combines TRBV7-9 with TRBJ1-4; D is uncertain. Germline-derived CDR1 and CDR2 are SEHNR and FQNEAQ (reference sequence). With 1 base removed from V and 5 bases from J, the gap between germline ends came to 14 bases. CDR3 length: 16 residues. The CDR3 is CASSLGRGELNEKLFF. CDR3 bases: TGTGCCAGCAGCTTAGGGCGTGGGGAGTTGAATGAAAAACTGTTTTTT.

The CDR3 DNA reads TGCGCCAGCAGCCGGCTCCCCGGGGGCGAGCAGTACGTC. Protein sequence: CASSRLPGGEQYV. The chain is built from TRBV5-1 and TRBJ2-7; perhaps TRBD2 as D (6 bases). Trimming pared 4 bases from V and 6 bases from J, leaving 14 bases between. From germline, CDR1 is SGHRS and CDR2 YFSETQ. CDR3 length: 13 residues.

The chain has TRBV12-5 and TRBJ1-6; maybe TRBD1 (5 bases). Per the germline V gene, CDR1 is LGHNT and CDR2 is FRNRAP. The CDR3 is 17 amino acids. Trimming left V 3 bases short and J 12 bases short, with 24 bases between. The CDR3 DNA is TGTGCTAGTGGTTTTTATACGGGGGGTCGATTCGCGCGACCCCTCCACTTT. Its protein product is CASGFYTGGRFARPLHF. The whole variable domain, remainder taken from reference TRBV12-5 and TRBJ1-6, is DARVTQTPRHKVTEMGQEVTMRCQPILGHNTVFWYRQTMMQGLELLAYFRNRAPLDDSGMPKDRFSAEMPDATLATLKIQPSEPRDSAVYFCASGFYTGGRFARPLHFGNGTRLTVT.

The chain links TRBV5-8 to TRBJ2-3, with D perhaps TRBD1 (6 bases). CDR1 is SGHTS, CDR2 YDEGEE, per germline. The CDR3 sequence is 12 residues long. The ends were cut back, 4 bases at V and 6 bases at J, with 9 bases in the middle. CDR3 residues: CASSRGGDTQYF. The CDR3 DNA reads TGTGCCAGCAGCCGAGGGGGTGATACGCAGTATTTT.

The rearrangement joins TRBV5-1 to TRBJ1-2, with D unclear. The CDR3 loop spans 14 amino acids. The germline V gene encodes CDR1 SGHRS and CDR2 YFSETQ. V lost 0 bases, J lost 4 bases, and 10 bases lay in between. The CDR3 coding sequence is TGCGCCAGCAGCTTGGTACCAGGCTCCTATGGCTACACCTTC. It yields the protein CASSLVPGSYGYTF. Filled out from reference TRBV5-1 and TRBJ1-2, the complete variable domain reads KAGVTQTPRYLIKTRGQQVTLSCSPISGHRSVSWYQQTPGQGLQFLFEYFSETQRNKGNFPGRFSGRQFSNSRSEMNVSTLELGDSALYLCASSLVPGSYGYTFGSGTRLTVV.

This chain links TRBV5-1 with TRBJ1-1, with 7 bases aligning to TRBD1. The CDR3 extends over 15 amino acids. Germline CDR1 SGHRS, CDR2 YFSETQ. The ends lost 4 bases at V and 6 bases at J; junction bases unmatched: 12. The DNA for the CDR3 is TGCGCCAGCAGCCTAAGAGGGGGCGCGGGGTCTGAAGCTTTCTTT. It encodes CASSLRGGAGSEAFF. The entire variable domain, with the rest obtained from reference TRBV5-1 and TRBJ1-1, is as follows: KAGVTQTPRYLIKTRGQQVTLSCSPISGHRSVSWYQQTPGQGLQFLFEYFSETQRNKGNFPGRFSGRQFSNSRSEMNVSTLELGDSALYLCASSLRGGAGSEAFFGQGTRLTVV.

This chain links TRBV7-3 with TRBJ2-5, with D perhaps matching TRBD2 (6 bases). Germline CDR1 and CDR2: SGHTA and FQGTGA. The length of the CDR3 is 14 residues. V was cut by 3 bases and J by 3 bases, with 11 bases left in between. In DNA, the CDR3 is TGTGCCAGCAGCTTTTCCGGGAGCAAAGAGACCCAGTACTTC. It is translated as CASSFSGSKETQYF.